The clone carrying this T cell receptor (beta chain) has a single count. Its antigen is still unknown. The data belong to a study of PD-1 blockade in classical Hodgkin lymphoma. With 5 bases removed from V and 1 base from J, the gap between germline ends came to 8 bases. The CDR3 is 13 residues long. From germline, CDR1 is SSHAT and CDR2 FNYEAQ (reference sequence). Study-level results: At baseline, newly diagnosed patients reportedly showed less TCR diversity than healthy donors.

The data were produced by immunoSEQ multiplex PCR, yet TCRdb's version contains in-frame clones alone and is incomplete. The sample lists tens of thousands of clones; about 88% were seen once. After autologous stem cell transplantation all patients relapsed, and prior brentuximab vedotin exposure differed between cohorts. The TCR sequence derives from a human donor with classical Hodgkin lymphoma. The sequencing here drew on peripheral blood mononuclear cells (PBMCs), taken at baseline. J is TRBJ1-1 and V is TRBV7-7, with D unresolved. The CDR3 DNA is TGTGCCAGCAGCCTAAAGTGGAACACTGAAGCTTTCTTT. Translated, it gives CASSLKWNTEAFF.